This T cell receptor (beta chain) was identified during a study of OX40 agonist ivuxolimab in advanced cancers. About the investigation overall: The costimulatory receptor OX40 (CD134) was targeted by ivuxolimab, a fully human IgG2 agonistic monoclonal antibody. Intravenous ivuxolimab was administered to patients every 2 weeks at six dose levels: 0.01, 0.1, 0.3, 1.5, 3 and 10 mg/kg. The paper describes the monotherapy dose-escalation part (N of about 47 patients) of the phase I trial of ivuxolimab. The point of sequencing TCRbeta in the periphery was to test whether ivuxolimab changed TCR sequence diversity and drove clonal T-cell expansion. Of the 50 to 55 dose-escalation patients, hepatocellular carcinoma was present in about 20, melanoma in approximately 15, renal cell carcinoma in 9 and head and neck cancer in 9. A male proportion of roughly 80% and a mean age of approximately 60 years, ranging from 23 to 79, were recorded for the dose-escalation cohort. Partial responses occurred in three dose-escalation patients: two with cutaneous melanoma and one with hepatocellular carcinoma. Patients were allowed to have had prior anti-PD-1, anti-PD-L1 or anti-CTLA-4 therapy, and around 37% of the dose-escalation patients had previously received checkpoint inhibitors. Results and caveats for the whole study, not just this receptor: Low levels of normalized T-cell clonal expansion were also seen in some patients who did not respond. The antigen specificity of the peripheral T cells that underwent clonal expansion was not determined. Partial responders in the 0.1-3.0 mg/kg groups had among the lowest normalized peripheral clonal expansion, especially among CD8+ T cells. After ivuxolimab, CD8+ T cells had more expanded clones than CD4+ T cells on average. At doses of 0.1 to 3.0 mg/kg, clonal expansion of both CD4+ and CD8+ T cells in blood was seen between baseline and week 6.

Genomic DNA was isolated from the sorted cells so that the TCRbeta CDR3 region could be sequenced. TCRbeta CDR3 regions were sequenced using the immunoSEQ Assay. Not all clones reach the TCRdb copy of this immuneACCESS table, which keeps in-frame sequences only. Checked studies attribute under half of the gap to unresolved V genes and leave the rest unexplained. The sample contains about 78,000 clones, 84% of them found a single time. 0.35% to 0.5% of the sample is held by the ten biggest clonotypes. Worth noting for this clone: Which antigen it targets is not known. Qualities for individual bases were not recorded, and no much larger clone is one base off.

Reading from cysteine to phenylalanine, the CDR3 counts 13 amino acids. The DNA shown is the 39-base CDR3, in frame from base 1. The trim is 7 bases for V and 3 bases for J, with a gap of 12 bases between the germline ends. Reading the germline V gene gives CDR1 MDHEN and CDR2 SYDVKM. Patients with a history of autoimmune disease or receiving systemic immunosuppression were excluded from the trial. Peripheral blood for TCR sequencing was collected from all dose cohorts at baseline, on cycle 4 day 1, and on cycle 7 day 1. The samples were drawn from a first-in-human, open-label, multicenter phase I dose-escalation trial of ivuxolimab. The trial enrolled adults with locally advanced or metastatic head and neck squamous cell, hepatocellular, melanoma or renal cell carcinoma. Before TCR sequencing, CD4+ and CD8+ T cells were separately sorted from peripheral blood.

This TCR was recovered from an adult with an advanced solid tumor such as melanoma, head and neck, liver or kidney cancer. The chain is made from TRBV28 and TRBJ1-2, with the D segment identity uncertain. The sample here was CD4+ or CD8+ T cells sorted from blood, taken in a trial of the OX40 agonist ivuxolimab. The CDR3: CASTPSVDYGYTF. The DNA is as follows: TGTGCCAGCACCCCTTCGGTGGACTATGGCTACACCTTC.